The T cell receptor beta chain under discussion was sequenced for a study of T cell repertoires in cytomegalovirus infection. About the study: Through public TCR beta signatures, both CMV infection and matching HLA type were indicated. Study outcomes and limitations: It was HLA-C-restricted CMV-specific TCR beta clonotypes that dominated the response ex vivo. Using cumulative public TCR beta family frequency, the authors identified those who carried CMV together with the relevant HLA.

Comment on this clonotype: The antigen remains unidentified.

The V end was cut by 0 bases, the J end by 12 bases, with 9 bases between. Germline loops: CDR1 MGHRA, CDR2 YSYEKL. The CDR3 spans 12 residues. TCRdb itself ran the reads through MiXCR, one entry per CDR3 protein. This table has about 46,000 distinct CDR3 sequences, 15% to 25% appearing once. This sequence joins TRBV4-1 and TRBJ2-1; D ambiguous. The source is a human donor in good health (CMV status not recorded). Some clones in this sample may be carry-over from other donors' samples. The source material was CD8+ T cells from cultured PBMCs, sampled from culture after CMV antigen stimulation. CDR3 DNA: TGCGCCAGCAGCCAAGATCGGGTCGCGCAGTTCTTC. Its translation is CASSQDRVAQFF.